The TCR beta chain under discussion was sequenced for a study of response to subunit inactivated influenza vaccine. TCRdb re-called the RT-PCR reads with MiXCR, one entry per CDR3 protein. The sample shows 860,000 or so distinct CDR3 sequences, around 20% of them seen only once. CDR3 size: 13 residues. Trimming left V 5 bases short and J 0 bases short, with 11 bases between. CDR1 DFQATT and CDR2 SNEGSKA come from the germline V gene (reference sequence). This clonotype was counted only a few times. This rearrangement joins TRBV20-1 to TRBJ2-7; the D is unclear. The sequence came from a man aged 50-60 years who received an inactivated influenza vaccine. The sample was PBMCs from blood, taken 5 to 6 days after vaccination. The CDR3 DNA follows: TGCAGTGCTCTGACACGCCTCTCCTACGAGCAGTACTTC. Protein sequence: CSALTRLSYEQYF.